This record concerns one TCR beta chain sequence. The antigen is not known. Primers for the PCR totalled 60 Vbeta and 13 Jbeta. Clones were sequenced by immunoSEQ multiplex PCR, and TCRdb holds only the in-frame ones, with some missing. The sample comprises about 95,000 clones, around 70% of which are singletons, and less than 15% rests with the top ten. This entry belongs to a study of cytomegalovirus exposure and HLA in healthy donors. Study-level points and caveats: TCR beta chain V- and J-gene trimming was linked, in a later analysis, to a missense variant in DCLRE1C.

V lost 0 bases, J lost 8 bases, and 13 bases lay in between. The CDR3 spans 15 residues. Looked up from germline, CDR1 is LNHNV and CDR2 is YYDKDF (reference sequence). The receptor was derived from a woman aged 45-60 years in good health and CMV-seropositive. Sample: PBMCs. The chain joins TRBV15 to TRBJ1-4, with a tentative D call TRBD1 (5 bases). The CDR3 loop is CATSREATGWEKLFF. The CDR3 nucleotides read TGTGCCACCAGCAGAGAGGCCACAGGTTGGGAAAAACTGTTTTTT.